This T cell receptor (beta chain) emerged from a study of spatial heterogeneity in lung cancer. Study at large: A consistent excess of beta-chain over alpha-chain sequences was detected.

Time point given: sample taken at primary tumor resection. Unsorted whole RNA samples from tumor, nontumor lung or frozen PBMC were sequenced. The donor group consisted of some 70 patients who had untreated, early-stage non-small cell lung cancer. TCRdb reprocessed the 5' RACE reads via MiXCR and lists one record per CDR3 protein. The table includes 30,000 to 45,000 distinct CDR3 sequences, 7.5% detected once. In this sample, this clonotype turned up many times. Its antigen is currently unknown. This CDR3 comprises 15 residues. The germline V gene encodes CDR1 KGHSH and CDR2 LQKENI. V lost 1 base and J 2 bases, leaving 10 bases between the germline ends. Findings and caveats of the study: Ubiquitous expanded tumor TCRs showed up in blood more at resection than follow-up.

This TCR came from a male donor with early-stage non-small cell lung cancer. The specimen comprised PBMCs, sampled at surgery. The V gene is TRBV18, the J gene TRBJ2-3; unclear D gene. DNA for the CDR3: TGTGCCAGCTCACCACTTACAGCTCCCACAGATACGCAGTATTTT. Translation gives CASSPLTAPTDTQYF. The complete variable domain, with remaining parts taken from reference TRBV18 and TRBJ2-3, reads NAGVMQNPRHLVRRRGQEARLRCSPMKGHSHVYWYRQLPEEGLKFMVYLQKENIIDESGMPKERFSAEFPKEGPSILRIQQVVRGDSAAYFCASSPLTAPTDTQYFGPGTRLTVL.